These 9 T cell receptor beta chains originate from one sample sequenced in a study of blood T cell repertoires in COVID-19. Measured with immunoSEQ multiplex PCR; TCRdb has only the in-frame clones, and not every one. The sample has a few hundred thousand clones; roughly 84% are singletons. Sequences were obtained from peripheral blood. These receptors came from a woman in her 40s who had recovered from COVID-19.

V is TRBV28 and J is TRBJ1-1; D gene ambiguous. Germline V gives CDR1 MDHEN, CDR2 SYDVKM. V was shortened by 6 bases and J by 1 base, with 15 bases between the two germline ends. The CDR3 extends over 15 amino acids. CDR3 protein: CASRARGRSNTEAFF. CDR3 DNA: TGTGCCAGCAGAGCTCGAGGGCGCTCGAACACTGAAGCTTTCTTT.

This chain links TRBV28 with TRBJ1-2; D is unresolved. Germline CDR1 is MDHEN and CDR2 is SYDVKM. The CDR3 is made up of 12 amino acids. V lost 5 bases and J lost 0, with 4 bases in between. CDR3 in DNA: TGTGCCAGCAGTGCTACTAACTATGGCTACACCTTC. It yields the protein CASSATNYGYTF.

The chain carries TRBV24-1 and TRBJ2-5; D may be TRBD1 (5 bases). The length of the CDR3 is 14 residues. Trimming shortened V by 4 bases and J by 8 bases, and 16 bases separated the two germline ends. Germline values: CDR1 KGHDR, CDR2 SFDVKD. CDR3 residues: CATSDPDGTGTQYF. The CDR3 DNA is TGTGCCACCAGTGACCCGGACGGCACAGGCACCCAGTACTTC.

The V and J genes are TRBV28 and TRBJ1-5; 9 bases agree with TRBD1. V shed 7 bases and J 4 bases; nucleotides not matched to a gene: 11. CDR3 length equals 16 residues. CDR1 and CDR2 from the germline V gene are MDHEN and SYDVKM. The CDR3 here is CASTGVWTGDNQPQHF. Written as DNA, the CDR3 is TGTGCCAGCACGGGGGTTTGGACAGGGGATAATCAGCCCCAGCATTTT.

The rearrangement links TRBV12-3 or TRBV12-4 to TRBJ1-1, with TRBD1 matching 9 bases. This CDR3 is built from 13 residues. Trimming took 0 bases from V and 12 from J; bases not matched to a gene: 5. The DNA for the CDR3 is TGTGCCAGCAGTTTAGCGGGGACAGGGAATACTTTCTTT. Protein product: CASSLAGTGNTFF.

The rearrangement links TRBV18 to TRBJ1-1; the match to TRBD1 covers 9 bases. The germline V gene encodes CDR1 KGHSH and CDR2 LQKENI. This CDR3 comprises 14 residues. The trim removed 0 bases at V and 10 bases at J, leaving 6 bases unmatched. CDR3 residues: CASSPPPKQGAAFF. DNA of the CDR3: TGTGCCAGCTCACCACCCCCAAAACAGGGGGCAGCTTTCTTT.

The DNA for the CDR3 is TGTGCCAGCAGTTACTCGGACAGGGTCAATTCACCCCTCCACTTT. As protein: CASSYSDRVNSPLHF. The V and J genes are TRBV6-5 and TRBJ1-6; 8 bases match TRBD1. Germline loops: CDR1 MNHEY, CDR2 SVGAGI. The CDR3 length is 15 residues. V lost 0 bases and J lost 7; bases outside the gene matches: 2.

This clone was seen just once. The chain has TRBV2 and TRBJ1-3, with 11 bases that match TRBD1. The germline gives CDR1 SNHLY, CDR2 FYNNEI. This CDR3 is 16 amino acids long. V lost 5 bases, J lost 1 base, and 4 bases stayed unmatched. DNA of the CDR3: TGTGCCAGCAGTCGGACAGGGGGCGCGTCTGGAAACACCATATATTTT. Its protein product is CASSRTGGASGNTIYF.

This clone was recorded only once. The chain employs TRBV7-6 and TRBJ1-1; 8 nucleotides align to TRBD1. Germline V gene lookup returns CDR1 SGHVS and CDR2 FNYEAQ. J gave up 0 bases and V 5 bases, and 11 bases lay outside the gene matches. This CDR3 is built from 17 residues. The CDR3 here is CASSHSLGTGVNTEAFF. For the CDR3, the DNA is TGTGCCAGCAGCCATTCCCTAGGGACAGGTGTGAACACTGAAGCTTTCTTT.